The 8 T cell receptor beta chains below come from one sample, sequenced in a study of T cells in Graves' hyperthyroidism and ophthalmopathy. Regions amplified from RNA transcripts were the TCR beta CDR3 regions. In the first-round RT-PCR of the TCR CDR3, the HTBI primer set was used. TCRdb independently ran MiXCR on the multiplex PCR reads; one entry per CDR3 protein. Of around 390,000 distinct CDR3 sequences in the sample, approximately 15% were seen once. Source material: blood. These receptors were collected from a woman aged 25-40 years with Graves' ophthalmopathy.

To note about this clonotype: A much larger clone lies one base from this, so it may be a read error. As DNA, the CDR3 is TGTGCCAGCAGTTACTCGCAGGGACAGGGGGTACCTATTCAGTTCTTC. This sequence encodes CASSYSQGQGVPIQFF. This chain joins TRBV6-5 and TRBJ2-4, with 11 positions matching TRBD1. With the DNA end fitting TRBJ2-1 better, the J assignment may be wrong. The V gene's germline CDR1 is MNHEY and CDR2 SVGAGI. CDR3 length: 16 amino acids.

This clonotype turned up a few times. The chain couples TRBV27 to TRBJ2-2; tentatively, D is TRBD2 (6 bases). CDR1 and CDR2 (germline): MNHEY, SMNVEV (reference sequence). The ends were cut back, 6 bases at V and 4 bases at J, with 9 bases in the middle. This CDR3 comprises 13 residues. DNA of the CDR3: TGTGCCAGCAGGCGGGGAGGCACCGGGGAGCTGTTTTTT. Protein sequence: CASRRGGTGELFF.

This clonotype was found many times. The V call is TRBV3-1, the J call TRBJ2-5; 9 bases match TRBD2. The V and J ends lost 5 bases and 5 bases, in that order; junction bases with no gene match: 6. The length of the CDR3 is 14 residues. Germline assignment: CDR1 LGHDT and CDR2 YNNKEL (reference sequence). The CDR3 DNA reads TGTGCCAGCAGCAAGCGGGGGGTGGAGGAGACCCAGTACTTC. This gives the protein CASSKRGVEETQYF.

This clonotype was detected many times. This chain uses TRBV18 with TRBJ2-7; 7 bases fit TRBD2. The ends lost 6 bases at V and 7 bases at J; junction bases unmatched: 12. This CDR3 has 14 residues. The germline gives CDR1 KGHSH, CDR2 LQKENI. CDR3 in amino acids: CASSLLGGLDEQYF. In nucleotides, the CDR3 is TGTGCCAGCTCGCTTCTCGGGGGGTTGGATGAGCAGTACTTC.

In its sample, this clonotype was seen many times. V and J are TRBV11-2 and TRBJ2-7; D gene unclear. Per germline, CDR1 SGHAT and CDR2 FQNNGV. The CDR3 sequence is 11 residues long. Trimming pared 1 base from V and 9 bases from J, leaving 7 bases between. The CDR3 DNA is TGTGCCAGCAGCTTAGGGTGGGGGCAGTACTTC. Amino acids: CASSLGWGQYF.

The rearrangement joins TRBV20-1 to TRBJ2-1, with D possibly being TRBD2 (7 bases). In germline, CDR1 is DFQATT, CDR2 SNEGSKA (reference sequence). The CDR3 has 13 amino acids. Trimming took 0 bases from V and 10 from J, leaving 13 bases between them. CDR3 coding DNA: TGCAGTGCTAGAGATTTGGGGGGGCAGGAGCAGTTCTTC. This gives the protein CSARDLGGQEQFF.

This clonotype was observed a few times. The chain combines TRBV29-1 with TRBJ1-1; D remains unclear. The CDR3 runs to 12 residues. Per the germline V gene, CDR1 is SQVTM and CDR2 is ANQGSEA. With 4 bases removed from V and 6 bases from J, the gap between germline ends came to 12 bases. This chain's CDR3 is CSVVEGLAEAFF. CDR3 DNA: TGCAGCGTTGTAGAGGGTTTGGCTGAAGCTTTCTTT.

This clonotype was found a few times. The rearrangement links TRBV9 to TRBJ2-1, with TRBD2 matching over 9 bases. Trimming cost V 4 bases and J 4 bases; bases outside gene matches: 6. The CDR3 has 15 amino acids. Per germline, CDR1 SGDLS and CDR2 YYNGEE. The CDR3 sequence is CASSLQRGVYNEQFF. Here the CDR3 DNA reads TGTGCCAGCAGCCTCCAGCGGGGGGTTTACAATGAGCAGTTCTTC.